This entry lists 21 T cell receptor beta chains sequenced from one sample in a study of regulatory T cells in long-lasting Graves disease. Sample time point: newly diagnosed GD, antithyroid drugs for less than 3 months. Construction of the TCR library relied on RNA isolated from PBMCs. Assembly of TCR beta libraries relied on iRepertoire HTBI primers together with Arm-PCR of CDR3 regions. TCRdb re-analysed the multiplex PCR reads in MiXCR, keeping a single row per CDR3 protein. The repertoire holds 500,000 or so distinct CDR3 sequences, under 20% seen once, with 12% in the top ten. In addition, the sample was reused for a study of T cells in Graves' hyperthyroidism and ophthalmopathy.

The starting material was peripheral blood mononuclear cells (PBMCs), obtained at new diagnosis, from a patient treated with antithyroid drugs. These receptors were taken from a man in his forties with Graves disease.

The chain recombines TRBV6-5 with TRBJ2-1, with 8 bases lining up with TRBD1. The junction had 13 bases not matched to a gene; V was cut back by 3 bases and J by 9 bases. Germline loops: CDR1 MNHEY, CDR2 SVGAGI. The CDR3 spans 16 residues. CDR3 sequence: CASSYTRTGGTGEQFF. The CDR3 DNA reads as TGTGCCAGCAGTTATACCCGAACAGGGGGTACTGGTGAGCAGTTCTTC.

In this sample, this clonotype turned up many times. V is TRBV2 and J is TRBJ2-2; D ambiguous. The V end was cut by 2 bases, the J end by 2 bases, with 6 bases between. Germline CDR1 SNHLY, CDR2 FYNNEI. The length of the CDR3 is 14 residues. The DNA of the CDR3 is TGTGCCAGCAGTGAAAAGGTTAACACCGGGGAGCTGTTTTTT. This encodes CASSEKVNTGELFF.

This clonotype has a count of ten or more. V and J are TRBV5-1 and TRBJ2-1, with D perhaps matching TRBD1 (5 bases). The V end was cut by 3 bases, the J end by 0 bases, with 13 bases between. The CDR3 sequence is 16 residues long. The germline V gene has CDR1 SGHRS and CDR2 YFSETQ. The DNA for the CDR3 is TGCGCCAGCAGCTCTGTGGGGCAGAGCTCCTACAATGAGCAGTTCTTC. Protein sequence: CASSSVGQSSYNEQFF.

At least ten counts were recorded for this clonotype. This sequence joins TRBV24-1 and TRBJ2-2; D not resolved. Per germline, CDR1 KGHDR and CDR2 SFDVKD. V was shortened by 3 bases and J by 5 bases, with 6 bases between the two germline ends. This CDR3 is 13 amino acids long. DNA for the CDR3: TGTGCCACCAGTGATCGCTCTACCGGGGAGCTGTTTTTT. Amino acid sequence: CATSDRSTGELFF.

This chain links TRBV6-1 with TRBJ1-1; D possibly corresponds to TRBD1 (5 bases). Trimming took off 6 bases at V and 1 base at J, with 12 bases between the two ends. Germline values: CDR1 MNHNS, CDR2 SASEGT. The CDR3 sequence is 14 residues long. CDR3 protein: CASRTGTENTEAFF. The CDR3 nucleotides are TGTGCCAGCAGGACCGGGACGGAGAACACTGAAGCTTTCTTT.

This clonotype was seen a few times. V usage is TRBV6-9 and J usage is TRBJ2-3; 9 bases match TRBD2. The V segment lost 4 bases and the J segment 4 bases; nucleotides outside the gene matches: 9. This CDR3 comprises 16 residues. Looked up from germline, CDR1 is MNHGY and CDR2 is SVAAGI. In nucleotides, the CDR3 is TGTGCCAGCAGTTTAATTCGACTAGCGGCCCCAGATACGCAGTATTTT. Protein product: CASSLIRLAAPDTQYF.

This clonotype was observed many times. V usage is TRBV20-1 and J usage is TRBJ2-7; tentative D call: TRBD2 (6 bases). This CDR3 spans 13 amino acids. Germline CDR1 reads DFQATT; CDR2 reads SNEGSKA (reference sequence). V lost 4 bases and J lost 7, with 17 bases in between. The CDR3 is CSAIGDSVNEQYF. The CDR3 DNA reads as TGCAGTGCTATTGGGGACTCCGTGAATGAGCAGTACTTC.

This chain uses TRBV10-3 with TRBJ2-3; D might be TRBD2 (5 bases). CDR3 length: 16 residues. Trimming pared 3 bases from V and 1 base from J, leaving 14 bases between. The germline V gene has CDR1 ENHRY and CDR2 SYGVKD. The CDR3 DNA reads as TGTGCCATCAGTGAAGGAGGTGGGAGTGGCACAGATACGCAGTATTTT. Its protein is CAISEGGGSGTDTQYF.

This clonotype was recorded at least ten times. This sequence joins TRBV15 and TRBJ2-7, with 13 bases aligning to TRBD2. The junction had 7 bases not matched to a gene; V was cut back by 5 bases and J by 6 bases. The germline CDR1 and CDR2 sequences are LNHNV and YYDKDF (reference sequence). This CDR3 comprises 15 residues. The CDR3, as DNA: TGTGCCACCAGCGGTCCGGGACTAGCGGGAATCGAGCAGTACTTC. Its translation: CATSGPGLAGIEQYF.

This clonotype was recorded at least ten times. The rearrangement joins TRBV28 to TRBJ1-1; tentative D call: TRBD1 (5 bases). Trimming stripped 5 bases from V and 0 bases from J, with 13 bases between. The germline gives CDR1 MDHEN, CDR2 SYDVKM. The CDR3 runs 15 residues. The CDR3 DNA reads as TGTGCCAGCAGTGGAACCGGGACGGTGAACACTGAAGCTTTCTTT. This codes for CASSGTGTVNTEAFF. The whole variable domain, filled in from reference TRBV28 and TRBJ1-1, reads DVKVTQSSRYLVKRTGEKVFLECVQDMDHENMFWYRQDPGLGLRLIYFSYDVKMKEKGDIPEGYSVSREKKERFSLILESASTNQTSMYLCASSGTGTVNTEAFFGQGTRLTVV.

Concerning this clonotype: A much larger clone is a single base away; this may be a read error. The V and J genes are TRBV28 and TRBJ2-1; D might be TRBD2 (6 bases). V dropped 6 bases and J dropped 10 bases, with 10 bases sitting between them. CDR1 and CDR2 (germline): MDHEN, SYDVKM. The CDR3 has 11 amino acids. DNA of the CDR3: TGTGCCAGCAGACCTCTAGCGGAGCAGTTCTTC. Translating it yields CASRPLAEQFF.

This chain connects TRBV11-2 to TRBJ1-6; D gene uncertain. The length of the CDR3 is 14 residues. Germline lookup yields CDR1 SGHAT and CDR2 FQNNGV. Deletions cut 1 base from V and 6 bases from J, with 7 bases between. The CDR3 spells CASSLVPPNSPLHF. Here the CDR3 DNA reads TGTGCCAGCAGCTTAGTACCCCCTAATTCACCCCTCCACTTT. The entire variable domain, with the rest obtained from reference TRBV11-2 and TRBJ1-6, is as follows: EAGVAQSPRYKIIEKRQSVAFWCNPISGHATLYWYQQILGQGPKLLIQFQNNGVVDDSQLPKDRFSAERLKGVDSTLKIQPAKLEDSAVYLCASSLVPPNSPLHFGNGTRLTVT.

This clonotype was detected many times. The chain employs TRBV20-1 and TRBJ2-3; D is ambiguous. The CDR3 is 11 amino acids. CDR1 is DFQATT and CDR2 is SNEGSKA in the germline V gene (reference sequence). V shed 3 bases and J shed 4 bases, with 5 bases lying between them. CDR3 residues: CSASSPDTQYF. CDR3 nucleotides: TGCAGTGCTAGCTCCCCAGATACGCAGTATTTT.

This clonotype came up many times. The V gene is TRBV28, the J gene TRBJ1-6, with a tentative D call TRBD1 (6 bases). CDR1 MDHEN and CDR2 SYDVKM come from the germline V gene. V lost 3 bases to trimming and J lost 9 bases, with 12 bases between them. This CDR3 has 14 residues. CDR3 nucleotide sequence: TGTGCCAGCAGTTTCGCCAGGGGTGGTTCACCCCTCCACTTT. Translating it yields CASSFARGGSPLHF.

This clonotype was recorded many times. The chain couples TRBV12-3 or TRBV12-4 to TRBJ2-2, with 7 bases lining up with TRBD1. This CDR3 contains 13 residues. With 6 bases clipped from V and 3 bases from J, the junction kept 1 base outside the gene matches. CDR3 nucleotide sequence: TGTGCCAGCAGGGGACAGTACACCGGGGAGCTGTTTTTT. Translated, it gives CASRGQYTGELFF.

This clonotype was picked up a small number of times. The chain joins TRBV6-5 to TRBJ2-5; D is possibly TRBD1 (7 bases). The V and J ends lost 4 bases and 1 base respectively, with 16 bases between them. Germline V lookup: CDR1 MNHEY, CDR2 SVGAGI. The CDR3 is 16 amino acids. CDR3 DNA: TGTGCCAGCAGTTCCCTACAGGGGAGGTCCCAAGAGACCCAGTACTTC. Translation: CASSSLQGRSQETQYF.

In its sample, this clonotype was seen once. V gene TRBV4-1 combines with J gene TRBJ2-5; TRBD2 matches at 9 bases. The V gene's germline CDR1 is MGHRA and CDR2 YSYEKL. V gave up 1 base and J gave up 4 bases; unmatched junction bases: 4. CDR3 length: 15 residues. CDR3 protein: CASSQVAGGRETQYF. CDR3 DNA sequence: TGCGCCAGCAGCCAAGTGGCGGGAGGGCGAGAGACCCAGTACTTC.

The chain uses TRBV7-6 and TRBJ2-6; D may match TRBD1 or TRBD2 (5 bases each). V was clipped by 2 bases and J by 0 bases, with 14 bases between them. CDR3 size: 18 residues. Germline V gene lookup returns CDR1 SGHVS and CDR2 FNYEAQ. The CDR3 protein is CASSLTGQTSSGANVLTF. Here the CDR3 DNA reads TGTGCCAGCAGCTTAACGGGGCAGACAAGCTCTGGGGCCAACGTCCTGACTTTC.

For this clonotype: This clone may be a read error of a much larger clone one base away. The gene calls are TRBV7-3 and TRBJ2-5; D might be TRBD1 (5 bases). This CDR3 spans 14 amino acids. The V end was cut by 2 bases, the J end by 5 bases, with 12 bases between. The germline V gene encodes CDR1 SGHTA and CDR2 FQGTGA. The CDR3 protein is CASSLLSGAETQYF. CDR3 nucleotides: TGTGCCAGCAGCTTACTTTCTGGGGCTGAGACCCAGTACTTC.

This clonotype was seen more than once but under ten times. The genes are TRBV5-5 and TRBJ2-1; D assignment may be TRBD1 or TRBD2 (5 bases each). V was clipped by 0 bases and J by 4 bases, with 14 bases between them. The CDR3 spans 16 residues. Germline V gene lookup returns CDR1 SGHKS and CDR2 YYEKEE (reference sequence). For the CDR3, the DNA is TGTGCCAGCAGCTTGGCAGGGCGGGTAGGTTACAATGAGCAGTTCTTC. Translating it yields CASSLAGRVGYNEQFF.

This clonotype was seen ten or more times. The chain joins TRBV24-1 to TRBJ2-1, with 9 positions matching TRBD2. CDR1 KGHDR and CDR2 SFDVKD come from the germline V gene. The CDR3 contains 16 residues. With V trimmed by 0 bases and J by 3 bases, 2 bases remained unmatched. The DNA of the CDR3 is TGTGCCACCAGTGATTTGGCTAGCGGGAACTACAATGAGCAGTTCTTC. Protein product: CATSDLASGNYNEQFF.